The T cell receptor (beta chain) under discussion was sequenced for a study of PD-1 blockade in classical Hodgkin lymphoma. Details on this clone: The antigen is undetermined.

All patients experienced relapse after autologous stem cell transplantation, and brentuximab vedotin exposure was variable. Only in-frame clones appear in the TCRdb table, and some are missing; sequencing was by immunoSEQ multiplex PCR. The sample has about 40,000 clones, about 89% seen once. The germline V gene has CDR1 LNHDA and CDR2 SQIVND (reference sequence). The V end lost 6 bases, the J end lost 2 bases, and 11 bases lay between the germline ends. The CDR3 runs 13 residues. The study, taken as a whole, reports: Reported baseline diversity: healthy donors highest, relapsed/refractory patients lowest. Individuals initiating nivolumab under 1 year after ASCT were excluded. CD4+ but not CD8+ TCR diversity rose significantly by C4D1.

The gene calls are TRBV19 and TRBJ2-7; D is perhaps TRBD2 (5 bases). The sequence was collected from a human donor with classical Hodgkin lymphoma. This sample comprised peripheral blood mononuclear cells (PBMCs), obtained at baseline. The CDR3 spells CASSRTEPYEQYF. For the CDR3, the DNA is TGTGCCAGTAGCAGGACTGAACCCTACGAGCAGTACTTC.